The entry below describes one TCR beta chain. This record belongs to a study of blood T cell repertoires in COVID-19. Study-wide background: From the United States, Italy and Spain came samples of acute and convalescent COVID-19. From T cells, B-cell-depleted T cells, or PBMCs came the material, which was cDNA or gDNA.

In the study's own analysis: How many nucleated cells were present was estimated from reference gene primer amplification. This table comes from immunoSEQ multiplex PCR, and its TCRdb copy is limited to in-frame clones, with some not included. V and J calls and clone size are given by that table; D and trimming were obtained from the DNA. The table lists about 400,000 clones, just over 85% of them singletons. Trimming removed 8 bases at V and 1 base at J, with 11 bases between. This CDR3 has 13 amino acids. The material sequenced was peripheral blood. This clonotype was sampled from a woman in her twenties or thirties with active or convalescent COVID-19. This chain uses TRBV12-3 or TRBV12-4 with TRBJ2-5; possible D gene TRBD2, 6 bases. Here the CDR3 reads CASGRDSQETQYF. The CDR3 nucleotides are TGTGCCAGCGGCAGGGACTCCCAAGAGACCCAGTACTTC.